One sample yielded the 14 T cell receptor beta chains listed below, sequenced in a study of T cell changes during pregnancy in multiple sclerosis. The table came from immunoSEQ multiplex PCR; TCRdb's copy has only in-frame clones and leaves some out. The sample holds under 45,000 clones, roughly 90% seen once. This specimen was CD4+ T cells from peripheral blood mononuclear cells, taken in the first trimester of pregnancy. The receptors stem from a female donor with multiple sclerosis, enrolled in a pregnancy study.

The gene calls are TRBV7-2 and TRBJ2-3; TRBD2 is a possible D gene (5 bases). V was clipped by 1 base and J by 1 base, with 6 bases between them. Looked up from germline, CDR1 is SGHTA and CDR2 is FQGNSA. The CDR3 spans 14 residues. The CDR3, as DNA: TGTGCCAGCAGCTTAGACGGGGGCACAGATACGCAGTATTTT. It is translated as CASSLDGGTDTQYF. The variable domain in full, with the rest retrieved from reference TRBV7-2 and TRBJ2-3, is GAGVSQSPSNKVTEKGKDVELRCDPISGHTALYWYRQSLGQGLEFLIYFQGNSAPDKSGLPSDRFSAERTGGSVSTLTIQRTQQEDSAVYLCASSLDGGTDTQYFGPGTRLTVL.

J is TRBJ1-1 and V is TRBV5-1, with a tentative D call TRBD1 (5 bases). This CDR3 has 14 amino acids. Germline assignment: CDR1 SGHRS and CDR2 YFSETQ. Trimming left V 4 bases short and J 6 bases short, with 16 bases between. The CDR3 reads CASSRDATGAEAFF. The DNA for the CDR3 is TGCGCCAGCAGCCGAGACGCGACGGGGGCTGAAGCTTTCTTT.

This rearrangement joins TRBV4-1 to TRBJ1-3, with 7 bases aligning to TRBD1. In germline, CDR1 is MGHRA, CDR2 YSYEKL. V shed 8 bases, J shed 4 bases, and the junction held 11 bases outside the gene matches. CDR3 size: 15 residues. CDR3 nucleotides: TGCGCCAGCGGGGGTAACAGGGGAGGAGGAAACACCATATATTTT. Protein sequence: CASGGNRGGGNTIYF.

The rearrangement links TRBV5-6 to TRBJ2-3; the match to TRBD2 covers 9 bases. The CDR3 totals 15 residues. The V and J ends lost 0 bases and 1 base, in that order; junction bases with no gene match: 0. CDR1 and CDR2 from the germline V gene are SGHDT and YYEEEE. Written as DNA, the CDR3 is TGTGCCAGCAGCTTGGGACTAGCGGGCACAGATACGCAGTATTTT. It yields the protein CASSLGLAGTDTQYF.

CDR3 DNA sequence: TGTGCCAGCAGCGTAGCTAGCGTCACAGATACGCAGTATTTT. It codes for CASSVASVTDTQYF. The chain combines TRBV9 with TRBJ2-3, with D perhaps TRBD2 (6 bases). Germline values: CDR1 SGDLS, CDR2 YYNGEE. The CDR3 is made up of 14 amino acids. V was cut by 0 bases and J by 2 bases, with 7 bases left in between. The full variable domain, its missing parts supplied by reference TRBV9 and TRBJ2-3, is DSGVTQTPKHLITATGQRVTLRCSPRSGDLSVYWYQQSLDQGLQFLIQYYNGEERAKGNILERFSAQQFPDLHSELNLSSLELGDSALYFCASSVASVTDTQYFGPGTRLTVL.

The CDR3 region has the DNA TGTGCCAGCAGCTACCAGGGAGGAAAAGCTTTCTTT. Protein product: CASSYQGGKAFF. The V and J genes are TRBV7-2 and TRBJ1-1; the D gene is possibly TRBD1 (5 bases). Trimming removed 4 bases from V and 9 bases from J, with 12 bases in between. This CDR3 contains 12 residues. Germline assignment: CDR1 SGHTA and CDR2 FQGNSA. The whole variable domain, remainder taken from reference TRBV7-2 and TRBJ1-1, is GAGVSQSPSNKVTEKGKDVELRCDPISGHTALYWYRQSLGQGLEFLIYFQGNSAPDKSGLPSDRFSAERTGGSVSTLTIQRTQQEDSAVYLCASSYQGGKAFFGQGTRLTVV.

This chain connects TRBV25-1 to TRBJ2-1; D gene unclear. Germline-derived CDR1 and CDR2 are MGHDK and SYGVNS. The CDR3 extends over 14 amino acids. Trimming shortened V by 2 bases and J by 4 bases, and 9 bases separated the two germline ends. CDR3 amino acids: CASSEAELYNEQFF. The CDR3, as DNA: TGTGCCAGCAGTGAAGCGGAGTTGTACAATGAGCAGTTCTTC.

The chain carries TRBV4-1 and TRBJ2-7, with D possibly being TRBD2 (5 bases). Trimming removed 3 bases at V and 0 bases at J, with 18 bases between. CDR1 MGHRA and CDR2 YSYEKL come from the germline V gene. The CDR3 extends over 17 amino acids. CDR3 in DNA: TGCGCCAGCAGCCAGGTGGACTTTATCGGGTCCTCCTACGAGCAGTACTTC. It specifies CASSQVDFIGSSYEQYF.

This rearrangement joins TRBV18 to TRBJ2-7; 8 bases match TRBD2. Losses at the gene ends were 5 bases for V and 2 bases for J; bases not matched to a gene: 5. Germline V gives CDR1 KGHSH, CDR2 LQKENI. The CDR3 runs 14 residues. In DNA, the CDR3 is TGTGCCAGCTCATCGAGCGGGAGCGCCTACGAGCAGTACTTC. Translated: CASSSSGSAYEQYF.

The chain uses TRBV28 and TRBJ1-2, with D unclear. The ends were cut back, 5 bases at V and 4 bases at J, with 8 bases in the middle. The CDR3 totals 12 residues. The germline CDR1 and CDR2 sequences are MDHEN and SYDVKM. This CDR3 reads CASSAPGYGYTF. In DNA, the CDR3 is TGTGCCAGCAGTGCCCCCGGCTATGGCTACACCTTC.

The CDR3 is CASSLAIKLAWETQYF. In nucleotides, the CDR3 is TGCGCCAGCAGCTTGGCCATCAAACTAGCGTGGGAGACCCAGTACTTC. The gene calls are TRBV5-1 and TRBJ2-5; the match to TRBD2 covers 7 bases. The CDR3 consists of 16 residues. Germline CDR1 is SGHRS and CDR2 is YFSETQ. Losses at the gene ends were 0 bases for V and 5 bases for J; bases not matched to a gene: 10.

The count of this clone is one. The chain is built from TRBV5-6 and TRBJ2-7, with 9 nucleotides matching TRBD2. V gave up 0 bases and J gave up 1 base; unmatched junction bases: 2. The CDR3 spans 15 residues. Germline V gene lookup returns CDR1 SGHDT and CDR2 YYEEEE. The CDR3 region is CASSLGLAGSYEQYF. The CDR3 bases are TGTGCCAGCAGCTTGGGGCTAGCGGGATCCTACGAGCAGTACTTC.

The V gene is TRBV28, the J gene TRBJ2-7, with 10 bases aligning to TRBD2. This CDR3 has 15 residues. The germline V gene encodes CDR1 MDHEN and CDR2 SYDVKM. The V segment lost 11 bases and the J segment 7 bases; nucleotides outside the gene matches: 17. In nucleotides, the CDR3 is TGTGCCCTAATGGGGAAAGCGGGAGGGCCGGGGGAGCAGTACTTC. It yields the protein CALMGKAGGPGEQYF.

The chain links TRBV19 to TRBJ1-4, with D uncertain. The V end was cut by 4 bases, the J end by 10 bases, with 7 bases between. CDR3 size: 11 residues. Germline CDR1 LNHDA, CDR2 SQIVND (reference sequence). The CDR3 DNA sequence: TGTGCCAGTAGTAACCGTAGAAAACTGTTTTTT. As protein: CASSNRRKLFF.